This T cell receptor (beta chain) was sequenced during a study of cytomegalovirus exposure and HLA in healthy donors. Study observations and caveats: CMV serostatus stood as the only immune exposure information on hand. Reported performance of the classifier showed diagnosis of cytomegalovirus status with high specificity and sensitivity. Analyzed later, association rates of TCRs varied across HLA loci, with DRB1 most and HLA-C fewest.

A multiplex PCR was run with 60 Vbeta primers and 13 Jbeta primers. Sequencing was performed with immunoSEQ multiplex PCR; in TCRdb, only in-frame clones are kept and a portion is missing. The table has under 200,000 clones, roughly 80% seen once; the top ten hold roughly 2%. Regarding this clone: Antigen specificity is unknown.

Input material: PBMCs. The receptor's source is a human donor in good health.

The CDR3 sequence is CASSLEHTVQGTDTQYF. CDR3 sequence (DNA): TGTGCCAGCAGCTTAGAGCATACAGTTCAGGGCACAGATACGCAGTATTTT. The rearrangement links TRBV7-6 to TRBJ2-3; D unresolved. Germline V CDR1 and CDR2: SGHVS, FNYEAQ. Trimming removed 1 base at V and 1 base at J, with 15 bases between. CDR3 length: 17 residues.